This TCR beta chain was sequenced in a study of cytomegalovirus exposure and HLA in healthy donors (TCRdb year 2017). Looking at the study overall: In an earlier analysis of some 550 of the donors, roughly 300 Gb of sequence data and 100 million or so unique TCR beta sequences from 150 million to 200 million T cells were reported. Roughly 300 gigabases of sequencing data and tens of millions of unique TCR sequences made up an early release that covered some 640 HLA-typed donors. The genetic ancestry cluster associated with self-reported Caucasian donors included about four fifths of the roughly 410 genotyped donors. The study aimed to test whether signatures of past pathogen exposure could be identified by cataloging public T cell receptors. The T cell repertoires of several hundred subjects were profiled by immunosequencing and related to cytomegalovirus serostatus. In addition to the first cohort of about 650 subjects, a separate validation cohort of 100 to 150 different subjects was used. To predict cytomegalovirus infection status, the study brought together high-throughput TCR immunosequencing, statistical association of individual TCRs with disease status, and machine learning. To study patterns of TCR occurrence, a later analysis re-analyzed previously published TCR beta repertoires from just over 650 donors and added high-resolution HLA genotyping. Rather than drawing on any new phenotypic data, the later analysis identified candidate immune exposures from TCR beta sequences and the way those sequences occurred across donors. An earlier analysis of nearly 600 of the donors applied high-throughput TCR beta sequencing to assess whether each TCR beta V gene segment acted as functional or pseudogenic. Donor age, sex, ethnicity and CMV serostatus were collected together with the repertoire data. A later genetic analysis used genome-wide SNP genotypes for about three fifths of the roughly 700 donors, treating that subset as a discovery cohort. All discovery cohort repertoires had been generated on a single sequencing platform. HLA typing covered class I and class II loci at four-digit resolution. The number of donors typed differed by locus, with about 629-630 for A, B, C, DRB1 and DQB1, around 500 for DQA1, 600 to 610 for DPA1, and around 430 for DPB1. Five DR-DQ haplotypes were handled as single units for association and clustering, since linkage in the cohort was strong. Among 398 genotyped donors of the cohort, an average of around 250,000 unique TCR beta nucleotide sequences was sequenced per donor, of which 15% to 20% were non-productive. The investigation overall reported the following: At a false discovery rate of 0.05, a later analysis linked 16,000 or so TCR beta sequences to specific HLA alleles. In a later genetic analysis, fewer N-insertions in productive TCRs were reported among donors in an Asian-associated ancestry cluster than the approximately 630-donor mean. A few of the identified cytomegalovirus-associated TCR beta chains were confirmed in vitro to be specific for cytomegalovirus antigens. According to the authors, the approach could potentially be generalized to other disease states and immunological phenotypes. Because counts were too low, fewer than 20 rarely observed V segments, including chromosome 9 orphons, were excluded from the earlier analysis of some 590 of the donors. In a later analysis, HLA-associated TCR beta chains were found to be more clonally expanded and to have lower generation probabilities than equally common non-associated chains. Some IMGT-functional V segments, including TRBV6-2 and TRBV6-3, could not be told apart with the 87-base-pair reads, so those segments were excluded. A later genetic analysis associated a missense DCLRE1C variant with V-gene and J-gene trimming of TCR beta chains, and an independent cohort replicated the association. According to a later analysis, parvovirus B19, influenza, CMV and Epstein-Barr virus appeared linked to several top co-occurrence clusters. For the cohort, immune exposure information was limited to CMV serostatus. In both the original and validation cohorts, the classifier was reported to diagnose cytomegalovirus status with high specificity and sensitivity. Because some donors lacked HLA typing at each locus, the association tests relied only on the typed subset. Most TCR sequences were seen in very few donors, while some public TCRs were found in many individuals. In a later analysis, most CMV-associated TCR beta chains were found to appear HLA-restricted, with HLA associations seemingly driven largely by CMV exposure. When HLA alleles, especially DR and DQ, strongly co-occurred, TCR associations were difficult to assign to individual alleles. A cluster of highly shared sequence variants was judged likely to be a technical artifact of the sequencing pipeline. Correlated functional status among segregating V segments might be attributable to linkage disequilibrium, but an unknown experimental factor could not be ruled out. In this cohort, only TCR beta chains were sequenced, and detectable features were limited by the absence of alpha or paired-chain data. The study gave a list of 150 to 200 TCR beta chains associated with cytomegalovirus. In a later analysis, TCR association rates were found to vary across HLA loci, with the most associated TCRs seen for DRB1 alleles and the fewest for HLA-C alleles. Broadly in line with IMGT annotations, most TCR beta V segments showed up in productive rearrangements about 87% or about 30% of the time in an earlier analysis of 450 to 750 of the donors. A further reported finding was that TCR beta sequences accurately predicted the HLA-A and HLA-B alleles for most subjects in the first cohort. The presence/absence analyses assumed that sequencing depth was roughly uniform across donors, and that assumption may not be true.

The germline V gene provides CDR1 MRHNA and CDR2 SNTAGT. From V the trimming removes 2 bases and from J it removes 2 bases, while the gene matches leave 6 bases of the junction unaccounted for. Counted from cysteine to phenylalanine, this CDR3 has 16 amino acids. Just CDR3 DNA is preserved here, 48 bases in frame from base 1. About this clone itself: Its target antigen remains unknown. No base qualities exist here, and no much larger clone lies one base off it.

The cohort consisted of hundreds of healthy bone marrow donors. At the time of sampling, every cohort member was nominally healthy, though immune exposures that went unrecorded were likely present. The donor tested CMV seropositive and was one of the 289 seropositive cohort members. A peripheral blood sample was collected from each donor, and TCR beta sequencing was performed on peripheral blood mononuclear cells. Genomic DNA was extracted from the blood cell samples with the Qiagen DNeasy Blood Extraction Kit. The library was prepared using the immunoSEQ multiplex PCR assay. The multiplex PCR relied on a mix of 60 forward primers for TCR Vbeta segments and 13 reverse primers for TCR Jbeta segments. A multiplex PCR assay on genomic DNA amplified the CDR3 region of rearranged TCR beta genes. The amplified TCR beta libraries were sequenced on the Illumina HiSeq System as 87-base-pair reads. The paper's processing steps were these. A later analysis counted approximately 76 million unique TCR beta chains across the 550 to 800 repertoires, and about 10 million of these chains were shared by at least two donors. To remove PCR and sequencing errors, raw reads were error-corrected and collapsed into unique sequences using a nearest-neighbor algorithm that merged closely related sequences. CDR3 sequences were aligned to IMGT reference sequences to assign V, D and J gene segments. For a sequence to be retained, at least a six-nucleotide match to both a V gene segment and a J gene segment was required. A rearrangement was called productive if the CDR3 had no stop codons and remained in frame with V and J, and every other rearrangement was called non-productive. Following IMGT convention, CDR3 was defined as the stretch from the second conserved V-encoded cysteine up to the conserved J-encoded phenylalanine. Sequences without an unambiguous match to a single V gene segment were excluded from the earlier analysis of 500 to 700 of the donors. An earlier analysis of about 600 of the donors called V segments functional above 56.7% productive rearrangements and segregating when the between-donor standard deviation exceeded 5%. A statistical classification framework was developed to diagnose cytomegalovirus status using the catalog of TCR beta chain sequences. In a later analysis, TCR nucleotide sequences were compared against IMGT/GENE-DB human TR gene sequences so that V and J genes could be assigned. The TCRdist pipeline was used in a later analysis to assign CDR3 sequences and most-parsimonious VDJ recombination scenarios. In a later analysis, each TCR beta chain was defined by its CDR3 amino acid sequence together with its V-gene family, and reads without a unique V-gene family were excluded. To address suspected cross-contamination and a sequencing artifact, a later analysis removed several hundred highly shared, low-generation-probability nucleotide sequences. In a later analysis, a clonal expansion index was calculated for each public chain from normalized within-repertoire ranks of inferred template counts. Generation probabilities in a later analysis came from a VDJ recombination model fitted to out-of-frame rearrangements, and those results were checked against IGoR. Hypergeometric tests were used in a later analysis to score TCR-TCR, TCR-HLA and TCR-CMV co-occurrence, with a repertoire-size bias correction applied to the TCR pairs. To estimate false discovery rates, a later analysis permuted the HLA or CMV assignments 20 times. In a later analysis, co-occurring TCRs were grouped using DBSCAN, and TCRdist sequence similarity was added for clustering within HLA-allele-positive subsets. Co-occurrence clustering excluded repertoires with fewer than 30,000 or more than 120,000 public chains, plus five with anomalous nucleotide sharing. TCRdb stores this immuneACCESS table with in-frame sequences only. Part of the clones is absent; in the studies checked, under half of the shortfall reflects unresolved V genes, and no reason is known for the rest. From that table come the V and J calls and clone size; the DNA was used to work out D and trimming. A total of tens of thousands of clones appear in this sample, roughly 78% of them only once. The ten top clones hold about 12% of the sample.

The sequencing input was PBMCs. The rearranged chain carries TRBV6-4 and TRBJ2-3; a stretch of 8 junction bases matches TRBD2. The receptor comes from a woman aged 40-49 years in good health and CMV-seropositive. The sequence in DNA is TGTGCCAGCAGTGACCGTTTCGGGGGGGTCACAGATACGCAGTATTTT. Its translation is CASSDRFGGVTDTQYF.